The source of this T cell receptor (beta chain) is a study of blood T cell repertoires in COVID-19. Whole-study context: The analysed material was cDNA or gDNA that came from T cells, B-cell-depleted T cells, or PBMCs.

Participants spanned ages roughly 18 to 95 years and resided in 20 to 25 US areas. Cohort placement rested on clinical history that participants reported themselves. Losses at the gene ends were 5 bases for V and 3 bases for J; bases not matched to a gene: 12. CDR3 length: 16 residues. The V gene's germline CDR1 is LNHDA and CDR2 SQIVND (reference sequence). This clone was picked up a small number of times. TCRdb keeps only in-frame clones here, not all; method: immunoSEQ multiplex PCR. There are 220,000 or so clones in the sample; roughly 90% occur only once, and over 13% lies in the top ten. The specimen sequenced was PBMCs or T cells enriched from blood (not recorded which). The chain combines TRBV19 with TRBJ2-5; 7 bases are a match to TRBD2. The clonotype comes from a man aged 25-45 years who had been exposed to COVID-19. The DNA for the CDR3 is TGTGCCAGTAGTGTCGGCGGCGGGGGAAGGGAAGAGACCCAGTACTTC. Its protein is CASSVGGGGREETQYF.